This T cell receptor (beta chain) derives from a study of T cells after yellow fever vaccination. For the study at large: Preparation used SMART-Seq v4 Ultra Low Input for the low-cell-number fractions. Study-wide findings and caveats: Weaker in magnitude, the secondary response showed a faster peak on day 5 versus 15. Reappearing after the booster were most of the clones from primary vaccination (almost 97% CD4, 88% CD8).

The V gene's germline CDR1 is MNHNS and CDR2 SASEGT. This CDR3 is built from 15 residues. The V segment lost 6 bases and the J segment 4 bases; nucleotides outside the gene matches: 4. TCRdb re-derived calls from the 5' RACE reads in MiXCR, one entry per CDR3 protein. This sample carries roughly 48,000 distinct CDR3 sequences, more than 6.5% of them seen once, and the ten largest clones take about 24%. This clonotype originated in a man between 18 and 35 years old who received the YFV17D yellow fever vaccine. The material was CD8+ T cells not binding an NS4B(214-222) dextramer, sorted from PBMCs, obtained more than 35 days after the first yellow fever vaccination. The gene calls are TRBV6-1 and TRBJ2-1; TRBD2 matches 12 bases. The CDR3 loop reads CASSTLAGGYNEQFF. The DNA for the CDR3 is TGTGCCAGCAGCACGCTAGCGGGGGGGTACAATGAGCAGTTCTTC.